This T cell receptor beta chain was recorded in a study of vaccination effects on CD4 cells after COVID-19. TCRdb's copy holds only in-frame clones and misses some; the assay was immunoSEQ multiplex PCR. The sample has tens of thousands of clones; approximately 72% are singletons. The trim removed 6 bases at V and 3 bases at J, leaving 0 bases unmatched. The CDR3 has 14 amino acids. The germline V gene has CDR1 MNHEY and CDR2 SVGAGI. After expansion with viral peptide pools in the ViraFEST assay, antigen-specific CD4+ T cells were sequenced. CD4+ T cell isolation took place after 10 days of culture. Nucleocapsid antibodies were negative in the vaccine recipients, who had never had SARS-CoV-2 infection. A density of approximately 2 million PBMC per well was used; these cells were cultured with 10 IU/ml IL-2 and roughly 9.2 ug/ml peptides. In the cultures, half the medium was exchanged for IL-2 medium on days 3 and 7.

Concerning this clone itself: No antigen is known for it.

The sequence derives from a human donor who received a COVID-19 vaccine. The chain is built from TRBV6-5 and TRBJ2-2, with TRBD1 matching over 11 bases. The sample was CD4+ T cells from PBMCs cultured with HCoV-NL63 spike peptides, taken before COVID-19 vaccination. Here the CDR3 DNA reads TGTGCCAGCAGGGGACAGGGGGACACCGGGGAGCTGTTTTTT. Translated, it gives CASRGQGDTGELFF.